This entry concerns a single T cell receptor beta chain. Its specificity is not known. TCRdb independently ran MiXCR on the reads; one entry per CDR3 protein. The sample includes some 900,000 distinct CDR3 sequences, approximately 30% of them seen just once. This entry is derived from a study of T cell repertoires in cytomegalovirus infection. Germline loops: CDR1 SGHRS, CDR2 YFSETQ. V lost 4 bases to trimming and J lost 8 bases; unmatched junction nucleotides: 13. This CDR3 comprises 16 residues. Findings and caveats of the study: What dominated the ex vivo response were HLA-C-restricted CMV-specific TCR beta clonotypes.

This receptor was obtained from a human donor in good health (CMV status not recorded). Some clones in this sample may be carry-over from other donors' samples. This specimen consisted of cultured CD8+ T cells from PBMCs, obtained from culture after CMV antigen stimulation. The genes are TRBV5-1 and TRBJ2-3; 10 nucleotides agree with TRBD2. CDR3 region: CASSPRASGGSGTQYF. The CDR3, as DNA: TGCGCCAGCAGCCCCAGGGCTAGCGGGGGTTCGGGTACGCAGTATTTT.